This entry lists 2 T cell receptor beta chains sequenced from one sample in a study of T-cell reconstitution after alpha-beta-depleted transplantation in children. Preparation of the TCRbeta library was carried out with unique molecular identifiers. MiXCR, applied by TCRdb to the PCR reads, yields one record per CDR3 protein. Of around 700,000 distinct CDR3 sequences in the sample, about an eighth were seen once. The input for sequencing was PBMCs, taken before TCRalphabeta/CD19-depleted stem cell transplant. These receptors were taken from a girl aged 2 to 9 with congenital amegakaryocytic thrombocytopenia, due to receive a stem cell transplant.

This clonotype was counted at least ten times. The chain couples TRBV7-2 to TRBJ1-2; D uncertain. This CDR3 spans 15 amino acids. Germline assignment: CDR1 SGHTA and CDR2 FQGNSA. The germline V and J ends were trimmed by 5 bases and 3 bases, with 16 bases remaining between them. This CDR3 reads CASSPLRAWHYGYTF. The CDR3 bases are TGTGCCAGCAGCCCATTAAGGGCTTGGCACTATGGCTACACCTTC.

The sample holds many counts of this clonotype. The V and J genes are TRBV20-1 and TRBJ2-2, with TRBD2 as a possible D gene (6 bases). Germline assignment: CDR1 DFQATT and CDR2 SNEGSKA (reference sequence). This CDR3 has 13 residues. V was cut by 4 bases and J by 2 bases, with 8 bases left in between. This CDR3 reads CSAIAVNTGELFF. DNA for the CDR3: TGCAGTGCTATAGCGGTTAACACCGGGGAGCTGTTTTTT.